A single sample gave rise to the 20 T cell receptor beta chains below, sequenced in a study of CD8+CD57+ T cells in acquired aplastic anemia. CDR3 and TCR beta VDJ profiling relied on genomic DNA as the template. TCRdb called the reads again in MiXCR, with one record for every CDR3 protein. The sample shows roughly 160,000 distinct CDR3 sequences, around 50% of them seen only once. Patients chosen for sequencing had shown CD8+CD57+ cell expansion by flow cytometry. The source material was sorted CD4+, CD8+, or CD8+CD57+ T cells (not recorded which) from PBMCs. The origin of the receptors is a human donor with aplastic anemia.

The table lists this clonotype with many counts. CDR3 protein: CASTLRSGGAYNEQFF. The CDR3 DNA sequence: TGTGCCAGCACCCTTAGGTCAGGGGGCGCCTACAATGAGCAGTTCTTC. The chain uses TRBV5-4 and TRBJ2-1; 8 bases align to TRBD1. CDR3 length: 16 amino acids. The J segment lost 2 bases and the V segment lost 6 bases, leaving 10 bases of the junction unmatched. Germline V gene lookup returns CDR1 SGHNT and CDR2 YYREEE (reference sequence).

The V gene is TRBV6-1, the J gene TRBJ2-4, with a tentative D call TRBD2 (5 bases). The CDR3 loop spans 10 amino acids. Trimming pared 8 bases from V and 13 bases from J, leaving 12 bases between. Per the germline V gene, CDR1 is MNHNS and CDR2 is SASEGT. CDR3 in DNA: TGTGCCAGCGATGCGGGCACACAGTACTTC. Protein sequence: CASDAGTQYF.

This clonotype was observed a handful of times. This may be a read error: a much more frequent sequence differs by one nucleotide. The rearrangement links TRBV9 to TRBJ2-1; tentative D call: TRBD2 (6 bases). With 2 bases removed from V and 12 bases from J, the gap between germline ends came to 18 bases. Germline assignment: CDR1 SGDLS and CDR2 YYNGEE. CDR3 length equals 14 residues. Written as DNA, the CDR3 is TGTGCCAGCAGCGTGACGGGAGAAGGCGGTGTGCAGTTCTTC. It codes for CASSVTGEGGVQFF.

V and J are TRBV15 and TRBJ1-4; weak D call: TRBD1 (5 bases). Trimming shortened V by 5 bases and J by 5 bases, and 15 bases separated the two germline ends. The V gene's germline CDR1 is LNHNV and CDR2 YYDKDF (reference sequence). The CDR3 is made up of 15 amino acids. In DNA, the CDR3 is TGTGCCACCAGCCCGTCGGGGCAGCCAAATGAAAAACTGTTTTTT. As protein: CATSPSGQPNEKLFF. Variable domain in full (rest from reference TRBV15 and TRBJ1-4): DAMVIQNPRYQVTQFGKPVTLSCSQTLNHNVMYWYQQKSSQAPKLLFHYYDKDFNNEADTPDNFQSRRPNTSFCFLDIRSPGLGDTAMYLCATSPSGQPNEKLFFGSGTQLSVL.

The V call is TRBV27, the J call TRBJ1-1; 7 bases map to TRBD1. The junction had 5 bases not matched to a gene; V was cut back by 8 bases and J by 5 bases. The germline V gene encodes CDR1 MNHEY and CDR2 SMNVEV (reference sequence). The CDR3 sequence is 12 residues long. CDR3 DNA: TGTGCCAGCTGGGACAGATGGACTGAAGCTTTCTTT. Translation: CASWDRWTEAFF.

A word on this clonotype: A much larger clone lies a single base off, so this may be a read error. The gene calls are TRBV6-4 and TRBJ2-7, with 7 positions matching TRBD2. The J call may be mistaken, given a closer DNA end match to TRBJ2-1. The germline V gene has CDR1 MRHNA and CDR2 SNTAGT. This CDR3 is built from 15 residues. The CDR3 sequence is CASSDGGSTSNGQFF. Written as DNA, the CDR3 is TGTGCCAGCAGCGACGGCGGGAGCACATCCAATGGGCAGTTCTTC.

The rearrangement links TRBV29-1 to TRBJ1-2; TRBD1 aligns across 7 bases. The CDR3 consists of 11 residues. V lost 5 bases, J lost 4 bases, and 1 base stayed unmatched. Germline V gene data show CDR1 as SQVTM and CDR2 as ANQGSEA. CDR3 loop: CSVRQGYGYTF. CDR3 coding DNA: TGCAGCGTTCGACAGGGCTATGGCTACACCTTC.

This rearrangement joins TRBV7-2 to TRBJ2-5, with 8 bases aligning to TRBD2. Germline CDR1 reads SGHTA; CDR2 reads FQGNSA. Trimming cost V 1 base and J 2 bases; bases outside gene matches: 9. This CDR3 has 17 amino acids. The CDR3 DNA follows: TGTGCCAGCAGCTTAGGGTCCGCGGGGGGAATACAAGAGACCCAGTACTTC. Its protein product is CASSLGSAGGIQETQYF.

This clonotype was recorded many times. The J gene is TRBJ2-2, the V gene TRBV7-2; D is unclear. CDR1 is SGHTA, CDR2 FQGNSA, per germline. The CDR3 totals 12 residues. V was clipped by 5 bases and J by 7 bases, with 8 bases between them. The CDR3 bases are TGTGCCAGCAGCCTCGAGGTCGGGGAGCTGTTTTTT. It is translated as CASSLEVGELFF.

This clonotype was counted ten times or more. V usage is TRBV5-1 and J usage is TRBJ2-7; a possible D gene is TRBD1 (5 bases). V was cut by 1 base and J by 3 bases, with 11 bases left in between. Per germline, CDR1 SGHRS and CDR2 YFSETQ. The CDR3 is 14 amino acids. CDR3 DNA: TGCGCCAGCAGCTTGCCAGGGTATAACTACGAGCAGTACTTC. Translation gives CASSLPGYNYEQYF.

In this sample, this clonotype turned up many times. The rearrangement uses TRBV19 and TRBJ1-4; D may be TRBD1 (5 bases). The CDR3 covers 14 residues. Trimming left V 4 bases short and J 2 bases short, with 8 bases between. The germline V gene encodes CDR1 LNHDA and CDR2 SQIVND (reference sequence). CDR3 coding DNA: TGTGCCAGTAGTAACGCAGGGACTAATGAAAAACTGTTTTTT. Translating gives CASSNAGTNEKLFF.

The rearrangement joins TRBV10-3 to TRBJ1-2; TRBD1 matches at 12 bases. The V segment lost 0 bases and the J segment 4 bases; nucleotides outside the gene matches: 6. This CDR3 comprises 17 residues. The germline CDR1 and CDR2 sequences are ENHRY and SYGVKD. Written as DNA, the CDR3 is TGTGCCATCAGTGAGTCAAAGGGACAGGGGGCTATCTATGGCTACACCTTC. Translating gives CAISESKGQGAIYGYTF.

Ten or more counts support this clonotype. The gene calls are TRBV5-1 and TRBJ2-1; TRBD2 might be the D (5 bases). The CDR3 sequence is 16 residues long. CDR1 is SGHRS, CDR2 YFSETQ, per germline. Between the trimmed V and J ends, which lost 0 bases and 1 base, there was a span of 11 bases. The CDR3 protein is CASSLVFSGSYNEQFF. The CDR3 nucleotides read TGCGCCAGCAGCTTGGTATTCAGCGGTTCCTACAATGAGCAGTTCTTC.

In this sample, this clonotype turned up many times. The chain uses TRBV19 and TRBJ2-3; 12 bases are a match to TRBD2. V shed 2 bases and J 1 base; nucleotides not matched to a gene: 4. The CDR3 is 17 residues long. Germline V gives CDR1 LNHDA, CDR2 SQIVND (reference sequence). The CDR3 DNA reads as TGTGCCAGTAGTATAAGACTAGCGGGAGTGGGCACAGATACGCAGTATTTT. Translating it yields CASSIRLAGVGTDTQYF.

This clonotype was seen only a few times. A much larger clone lies a single base off, so this may be a read error. Here the CDR3 reads CAGSSGAGGNTIYF. The CDR3 coding sequence is TGTGCCGGTAGTAGCGGGGCAGGGGGAAACACCATATATTTT. The chain couples TRBV19 to TRBJ1-3, with TRBD1 as a possible D gene (5 bases). Germline V gives CDR1 LNHDA, CDR2 SQIVND (reference sequence). This CDR3 is 14 amino acids long.

In its sample, this clonotype was seen many times. V gene TRBV12-3 or TRBV12-4 combines with J gene TRBJ1-2, with TRBD1 as a possible D gene (5 bases). The V gene lost 5 bases and the J gene lost 4 bases, with 20 bases spanning the gap. The CDR3 has 16 amino acids. The CDR3 region is CASSPSRAGRIYGYTF. Written as DNA, the CDR3 is TGTGCCAGCAGTCCCTCCAGGGCAGGGCGGATCTATGGCTACACCTTC.

Notes on this clonotype: A much larger clonotype is one base distant, so this may be a read error. The chain is built from TRBV6-1 and TRBJ1-1; D remains unclear. The CDR3 is made up of 15 amino acids. Germline V CDR1 and CDR2: MNHNS, SASEGT. The DNA for the CDR3 is TGTGCCAGCAGGACTGGTGCGGGCATGAACACTGAAGCTTCCTTT. Protein: CASRTGAGMNTEASF.

This clonotype was seen at least ten times. The rearrangement uses TRBV6-5 and TRBJ1-1, with TRBD1 matching 12 bases. The CDR3 has 15 amino acids. Losses at the gene ends were 0 bases for V and 4 bases for J; bases not matched to a gene: 0. Germline CDR1 is MNHEY and CDR2 is SVGAGI. CDR3 nucleotide sequence: TGTGCCAGCAGTTACTCGGGACAGGGGGCCACTGAAGCTTTCTTT. Encoded protein: CASSYSGQGATEAFF.

This clonotype was detected only once. At one end, the junction sequence differs from germline, possibly due to a read error. V is TRBV19 and J is TRBJ1-1, with D possibly matching TRBD1 (6 bases). CDR1 is LNHDA, CDR2 SQIVND, per germline (reference sequence). The CDR3 extends over 16 amino acids. The CDR3 loop reads CASSISAGQLDTEAFF. CDR3 nucleotides: TGTGCCAGCAGTATCTCCGCTGGACAGCTTGACACTGAAGCTTTCTTT. The full variable domain, its missing parts supplied by reference TRBV19 and TRBJ1-1, is DGGITQSPKYLFRKEGQNVTLSCEQNLNHDAMYWYRQDPGQGLRLIYYSQIVNDFQKGDIAEGYSVSREKKESFPLTVTSAQKNPTAFYLCASSISAGQLDTEAFFGQGTRLTVV.

The J gene is TRBJ1-4, the V gene TRBV7-8; D call uncertain. This CDR3 has 11 residues. V lost 1 base and J lost 12, with 6 bases in between. CDR1 is SGHVS and CDR2 is FQNEAQ in the germline V gene. CDR3 sequence (DNA): TGTGCCAGCAGCTTAGGATGGGAACTGTTTTTT. Encoded protein: CASSLGWELFF.